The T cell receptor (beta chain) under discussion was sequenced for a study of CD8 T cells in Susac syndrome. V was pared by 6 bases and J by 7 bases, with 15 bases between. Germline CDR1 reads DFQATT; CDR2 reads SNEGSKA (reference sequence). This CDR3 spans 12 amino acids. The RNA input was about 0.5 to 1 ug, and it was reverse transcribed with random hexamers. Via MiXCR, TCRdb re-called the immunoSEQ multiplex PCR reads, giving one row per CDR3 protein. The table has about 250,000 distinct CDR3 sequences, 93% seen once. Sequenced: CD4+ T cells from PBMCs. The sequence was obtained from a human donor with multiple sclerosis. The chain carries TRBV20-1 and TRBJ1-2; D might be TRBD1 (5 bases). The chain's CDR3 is CSAPNGGFGYTF. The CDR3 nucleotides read TGCAGTGCCCCCAATGGGGGGTTTGGCTACACCTTC.